These T cell receptor beta chains were read from a single sample in a study of cytomegalovirus exposure and HLA in healthy donors. The protocol was immunoSEQ multiplex PCR, while the TCRdb copy is restricted to in-frame clones and leaves out a portion. There are around 250,000 clones in the sample; almost 90% occur only once, and 0.3% to 0.4% lies in the top ten. The sequencing sample was made of PBMCs. The receptors originated from a young woman in good health and CMV-seronegative. Both conserved end residues are part of each CDR3. D genes are given only for firm matches. The size entry is marked missing in some rows and otherwise reads once, few, many or a size class.

>TRBV6-6|TRBJ1-4|-|once
CASSYGRANEKLFF
TGTGCCAGCAGTTACGGGCGGGCTAATGAAAAACTGTTTTTT
>TRBV15|TRBJ2-5|TRBD2|-
CATSRVSGTPGGTQYF
TGTGCCACCAGCAGAGTCTCCGGGACGCCGGGGGGGACCCAGTACTTC
>TRBV7-8|TRBJ2-2|-|-
CASSLDSQGVAGELFF
TGTGCCAGCAGCTTAGATTCCCAGGGTGTGGCCGGGGAGCTGTTTTTT
>TRBV7-6|TRBJ2-2|-|-
CASSLAAGVSSNTGELFF
TGTGCCAGCAGCTTAGCGGCAGGGGTCTCCTCGAACACCGGGGAGCTGTTTTTT
>TRBV4-3|TRBJ2-1|TRBD2|-
CASSQERSSGGQYEQFF
TGCGCCAGCAGCCAAGAGCGGAGTAGCGGGGGGCAGTATGAGCAGTTCTTC
>TRBV19|TRBJ1-2|-|-
CASSAGRAYGYTF
TGTGCCAGTAGTGCAGGTCGAGCCTATGGCTACACCTTC
>TRBV5-1|TRBJ2-1|TRBD2|-
CASSLVTSGVNEQFF
TGCGCCAGCAGCTTGGTGACTAGCGGGGTCAATGAGCAGTTCTTC
>TRBV9|TRBJ2-3|TRBD1|-
CASSASQGYGDTQYF
TGTGCCAGCAGCGCCTCACAGGGGTATGGCGATACGCAGTATTTT
>TRBV5-1|TRBJ1-3|-|-
CASSVQGDFGNTIYF
TGCGCCAGCAGTGTACAGGGCGATTTTGGAAACACCATATATTTT
>TRBV5-5|TRBJ2-7|-|-
CASSLNWDISYEQYF
TGTGCCAGCAGCTTAAACTGGGACATCTCCTACGAGCAGTACTTC
>TRBV6-1|TRBJ2-1|-|-
CASSEFSEYNEQFF
TGTGCCAGCAGTGAATTTTCAGAATACAATGAGCAGTTCTTC
>TRBV6-1|TRBJ2-5|TRBD1|-
CASSGGQGGETQYF
TGTGCCAGCAGCGGTGGACAGGGGGGAGAGACCCAGTACTTC
>TRBV6-5|TRBJ1-1|-|-
CASSYLVSNSGTEAFF
TGTGCCAGCAGTTACTTGGTTTCGAATTCCGGGACAGAAGCTTTCTTT
>TRBV2|TRBJ2-3|TRBD2|-
CASSGGGDTQYF
TGTGCCAGCTCGGGGGGGGGAGATACGCAGTATTTT
>TRBV28|TRBJ2-4|TRBD1|-
CASRKTGVATGNIQYF
TGTGCCAGCAGAAAGACAGGGGTAGCTACGGGAAACATTCAGTACTTC
>TRBV6-1|TRBJ2-7|TRBD1|-
CASSEPGQGHEQYF
TGTGCCAGCAGTGAACCGGGACAGGGCCACGAGCAGTACTTC
>TRBV28|TRBJ1-2|TRBD1|-
CASSTGQGGYTF
TGTGCCAGCAGTACCGGACAGGGTGGCTACACCTTC
>TRBV6-5|TRBJ2-1|TRBD1|-
CASSYGTGQGAYEQFF
TGTGCCAGCAGTTACGGAACGGGACAGGGGGCTTATGAGCAGTTCTTC
>TRBV6-6|TRBJ2-1|TRBD2|-
CASILNSGVNEQFF
TGTGCCAGCATCTTGAATAGCGGGGTTAATGAGCAGTTCTTC
>TRBV7-9|TRBJ2-5|TRBD2|-
CASRSSRSGARQETQYF
TGTGCCAGCAGGTCAAGCCGTAGCGGGGCCCGGCAAGAGACCCAGTACTTC
>TRBV18|TRBJ2-1|TRBD1|-
CASSRDRNNNEQFF
TGTGCCAGCTCGCGGGACAGGAACAACAATGAGCAGTTCTTC
>TRBV10-2|TRBJ2-7|TRBD1|-
CASTPGQFYEQYF
TGCGCCAGCACCCCGGGACAGTTCTACGAGCAGTACTTC
>TRBV7-8|TRBJ1-5|-|-
CASSLSVGDQPQHF
TGTGCCAGCAGCTTATCGGTAGGGGATCAGCCCCAGCATTTT
>TRBV4-3|TRBJ2-3|-|-
CASSQDTRGTSTDTQYF
TGCGCCAGCAGCCAAGATACCAGGGGGACTAGCACAGATACGCAGTATTTT
>TRBV28|TRBJ1-1|TRBD1|-
CASGLPGQGNTEAFF
TGTGCCAGCGGCCTGCCGGGACAGGGAAACACTGAAGCTTTCTTT
>TRBV7-9|TRBJ2-7|TRBD1|-
CASRSGGTEQYF
TGTGCCAGCAGATCAGGGGGTACCGAGCAGTACTTC
>TRBV7-9|TRBJ2-1|TRBD1|once
CASSLGQNNEQFF
TGTGCCAGCAGCTTGGGACAGAACAATGAGCAGTTCTTC
>TRBV6-6|TRBJ2-4|-|-
CASSAISVPGIQYF
TGTGCCAGCAGTGCGATTTCGGTTCCGGGCATTCAGTACTTC
>TRBV6-4|TRBJ2-1|-|-
CASSDSGGLRNEQFF
TGTGCCAGCAGTGACTCGGGGGGGCTTCGAAATGAGCAGTTCTTC